This T cell receptor beta chain was obtained from a study of CD8 T cells in ankylosing spondylitis. Findings and limits, study-wide: Apparently characteristic of ankylosing spondylitis blood was a TCR beta motif (eight highly homologous variants).

In regard to this clonotype: Antigen unknown.

The CDR3 has 14 residues. Deletions cut 6 bases from V and 2 bases from J, with 13 bases between. The germline CDR1 and CDR2 sequences are KGHSH and LQKENI. TCRdb re-derived calls from the 5' RACE reads in MiXCR, one entry per CDR3 protein. The sample carries over 700,000 distinct CDR3 sequences, around 17% recorded once. The rearrangement links TRBV18 to TRBJ2-5; D possibly corresponds to TRBD1 (5 bases). The receptor's source is a male donor with ankylosing spondylitis. Sequenced input: blood, either unsorted or a sorted T cell fraction (not recorded which). The CDR3 loop reads CASSRLRQQETQYF. In DNA, the CDR3 is TGTGCCAGCTCCCGACTCAGACAGCAAGAGACCCAGTACTTC.